Reported below is one T cell receptor (beta chain). Its antigen has not been determined. Base qualities are not at hand, and no much larger clone is one base apart. The record originates from a study of technical replicates of blood from four donors (dated by TCRdb to about 2017). CDR1 and CDR2 are read off the germline V gene (reference sequence) as LNHDA and SQIVND. V ends up 5 bases short and J 5 bases short, with an unmatched junction base count of 12. Including cysteine and phenylalanine, the CDR3 has 17 amino acids. The CDR3 DNA has 51 bases and is translated from base 1. Library method: the immunoSEQ multiplex PCR assay. This is the immuneACCESS table as TCRdb keeps it, with only in-frame sequences that have V and J called. A part of the clones is gone; compared with another copy, unresolved V genes explain less than half, and the rest is unexplained. This sample gives about 85,000 clones in total; 85% to 95% of them show up just once. The top ten clonotypes cover 0.25% of the sample.

This TCR came from a human donor in good health. Sequencing used T cells isolated from PBMCs. The chain is made from TRBV19 and TRBJ2-4, and 10 junction bases match TRBD1. Read as DNA, the sequence is TGTGCCAGTAGTCTGCTGACAGGGGGCGCTTCCGAAAACATTCAGTACTTC. It is translated as CASSLLTGGASENIQYF.